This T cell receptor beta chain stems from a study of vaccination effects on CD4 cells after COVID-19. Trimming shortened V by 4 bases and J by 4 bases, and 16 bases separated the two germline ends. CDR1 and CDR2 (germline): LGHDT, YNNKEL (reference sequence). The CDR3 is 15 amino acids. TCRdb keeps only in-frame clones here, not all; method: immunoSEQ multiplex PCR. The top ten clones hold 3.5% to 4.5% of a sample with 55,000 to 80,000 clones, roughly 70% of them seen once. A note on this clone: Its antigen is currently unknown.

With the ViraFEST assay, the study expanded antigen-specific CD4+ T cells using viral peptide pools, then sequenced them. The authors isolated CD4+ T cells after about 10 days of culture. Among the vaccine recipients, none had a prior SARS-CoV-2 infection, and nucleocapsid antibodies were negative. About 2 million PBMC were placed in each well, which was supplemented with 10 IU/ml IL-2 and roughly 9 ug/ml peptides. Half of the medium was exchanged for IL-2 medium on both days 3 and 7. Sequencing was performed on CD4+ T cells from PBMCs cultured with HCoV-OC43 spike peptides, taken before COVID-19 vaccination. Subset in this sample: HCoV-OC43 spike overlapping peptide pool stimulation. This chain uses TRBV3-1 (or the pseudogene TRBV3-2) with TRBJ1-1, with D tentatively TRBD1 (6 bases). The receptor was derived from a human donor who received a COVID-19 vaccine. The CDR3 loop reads CASSPSVQGGTEAFF. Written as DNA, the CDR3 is TGTGCCAGCAGCCCCTCCGTACAGGGTGGCACTGAAGCTTTCTTT.